The 30 T cell receptor beta chains listed next were all sequenced from one sample in a study of T cell repertoires in cytomegalovirus infection. TCRdb re-derived calls from the reads in MiXCR, one entry per CDR3 protein. The table records more than 150,000 distinct CDR3 sequences, 20% to 25% of them present only once. The sample comprised PBMCs. These receptors were taken from a human donor in good health (CMV status not recorded). Some clones in this sample may be carry-over from other donors' samples.

CDR3 DNA: TGTGCCAGCAGTTACGAGAGACAGGGGAGGAACACTGAAGCTTTCTTT. Translation gives CASSYERQGRNTEAFF. The chain joins TRBV6-5 to TRBJ1-1; TRBD1 matches at 8 bases. The V gene's germline CDR1 is MNHEY and CDR2 SVGAGI. V dropped 2 bases and J dropped 1; count of bases not matched to a gene: 6. The CDR3 spans 16 residues.

This clonotype came up many times. The V gene is TRBV7-8, the J gene TRBJ1-2, with D maybe TRBD1 (5 bases). This CDR3 spans 13 amino acids. V shed 5 bases and J shed 4 bases, with 11 bases lying between them. Germline V gives CDR1 SGHVS, CDR2 FQNEAQ. The CDR3 sequence is CASSVGAGYGYTF. CDR3 bases: TGTGCCAGCAGCGTAGGGGCCGGCTATGGCTACACCTTC.

The chain is built from TRBV27 and TRBJ1-1; D call uncertain. Trimming pared 6 bases from V and 4 bases from J, leaving 12 bases between. CDR1 MNHEY and CDR2 SMNVEV come from the germline V gene (reference sequence). CDR3 length: 13 amino acids. As DNA, the CDR3 is TGTGCCAGCAGGAACTCGAGGGCCACTGAAGCTTTCTTT. Its translation: CASRNSRATEAFF.

The gene calls are TRBV9 and TRBJ2-1; 9 bases align to TRBD1. The V segment lost 4 bases and the J segment 10 bases; nucleotides outside the gene matches: 3. The CDR3 is made up of 12 amino acids. Per germline, CDR1 SGDLS and CDR2 YYNGEE. CDR3 nucleotides: TGTGCCAGCAGCCCTGGGACAGGGGAGCAGTTCTTC. Protein sequence: CASSPGTGEQFF.

This sequence joins TRBV28 and TRBJ2-3; the D gene is possibly TRBD1 (5 bases). The germline V gene has CDR1 MDHEN and CDR2 SYDVKM. The CDR3 contains 13 residues. Trimming took 1 base from V and 7 from J, leaving 9 bases between them. The CDR3 loop reads CASSLLGQYTQYF. CDR3 sequence (DNA): TGTGCCAGCAGTTTATTGGGGCAGTATACGCAGTATTTT.

V usage is TRBV6-5 and J usage is TRBJ2-7, with 10 bases aligning to TRBD1. The germline V gene encodes CDR1 MNHEY and CDR2 SVGAGI. The CDR3 length is 14 residues. V lost 6 bases, J lost 0 bases, and 2 bases stayed unmatched. The DNA for the CDR3 is TGTGCCAGCAGCCGGGACAGGGGCTCCTACGAGCAGTACTTC. Translated: CASSRDRGSYEQYF.

The rearrangement uses TRBV7-2 and TRBJ2-5; 8 nucleotides align to TRBD2. This CDR3 comprises 14 residues. Losses at the gene ends were 1 base for V and 5 bases for J; bases not matched to a gene: 3. Germline CDR1 and CDR2: SGHTA and FQGNSA. The CDR3 sequence is CASSLETSAETQYF. The CDR3 coding sequence is TGTGCCAGCAGCTTAGAGACTAGCGCGGAGACCCAGTACTTC. Supplemented by reference TRBV7-2 and TRBJ2-5, the full variable domain reads GAGVSQSPSNKVTEKGKDVELRCDPISGHTALYWYRQSLGQGLEFLIYFQGNSAPDKSGLPSDRFSAERTGGSVSTLTIQRTQQEDSAVYLCASSLETSAETQYFGPGTRLLVL.

The V and J genes are TRBV19 and TRBJ2-1, with D uncertain. Trimming left V 7 bases short and J 5 bases short, with 15 bases between. Looked up from germline, CDR1 is LNHDA and CDR2 is SQIVND (reference sequence). This CDR3 spans 14 amino acids. The CDR3, as DNA: TGTGCCAGTAAAAAACGGGTGGCTGACAATGAGCAGTTCTTC. It encodes CASKKRVADNEQFF.

V is TRBV7-9 and J is TRBJ1-2; 8 positions match TRBD1. Trimming at V came to 4 bases and at J to 8 bases, leaving 3 bases not matched to a gene. This CDR3 has 12 residues. Per the germline V gene, CDR1 is SEHNR and CDR2 is FQNEAQ (reference sequence). CDR3 residues: CASSSDRDGYTF. CDR3 DNA sequence: TGTGCCAGCAGCTCGGACAGGGACGGCTACACCTTC.

In its sample, this clonotype was seen many times. J is TRBJ1-4 and V is TRBV7-2; D uncertain. CDR1 and CDR2 from the germline V gene are SGHTA and FQGNSA. The CDR3 totals 14 residues. The ends were cut back, 5 bases at V and 6 bases at J, with 13 bases in the middle. Here the CDR3 reads CASSPTFGHEKLFF. The CDR3 DNA follows: TGTGCCAGCAGCCCCACGTTTGGGCATGAAAAACTGTTTTTT. Combining the CDR3 with reference TRBV7-2 and TRBJ1-4 gives the whole variable domain GAGVSQSPSNKVTEKGKDVELRCDPISGHTALYWYRQSLGQGLEFLIYFQGNSAPDKSGLPSDRFSAERTGGSVSTLTIQRTQQEDSAVYLCASSPTFGHEKLFFGSGTQLSVL.

This clonotype was counted a few times. The chain employs TRBV27 and TRBJ2-7; 10 bases map to TRBD2. Germline-derived CDR1 and CDR2 are MNHEY and SMNVEV (reference sequence). V lost 2 bases to trimming and J lost 0 bases; unmatched junction nucleotides: 4. The CDR3 contains 16 residues. CDR3 region: CASSLRLAGVSYEQYF. CDR3 nucleotides: TGTGCCAGCAGTTTACGACTAGCGGGTGTCTCCTACGAGCAGTACTTC.

This clonotype was seen at least ten times. This chain uses TRBV12-3 or TRBV12-4 with TRBJ1-5; tentatively, D is TRBD1 (5 bases). CDR3 length: 15 amino acids. Trimming left V 6 bases short and J 7 bases short, with 19 bases between. The CDR3 is CASSFGTGRRQPQHF. CDR3 DNA: TGTGCCAGCAGCTTTGGGACCGGGAGGAGGCAGCCCCAGCATTTT.

This clonotype has more than one count but fewer than ten. The gene calls are TRBV5-5 and TRBJ2-5; TRBD1 matches at 9 bases. The CDR3 is made up of 14 amino acids. Germline-derived CDR1 and CDR2 are SGHKS and YYEKEE (reference sequence). Unmatched junction bases numbered 6, after V lost 4 bases and J lost 5 bases. CDR3 sequence: CASSRDRARETQYF. The DNA for the CDR3 is TGTGCCAGCAGCAGGGACAGGGCGAGGGAGACCCAGTACTTC.

This clonotype was observed many times. The rearrangement links TRBV2 to TRBJ2-3; a possible D gene is TRBD2 (5 bases). V was cut by 1 base and J by 2 bases, with 13 bases left in between. CDR1 SNHLY and CDR2 FYNNEI come from the germline V gene. CDR3 length: 16 residues. The CDR3 reads CASSEVGIVFTDTQYF. The CDR3 coding sequence is TGTGCCAGCAGTGAAGTCGGGATAGTATTCACAGATACGCAGTATTTT.

This chain joins TRBV25-1 and TRBJ2-1; no clear D. There are 16 residues in the CDR3. In germline, CDR1 is MGHDK, CDR2 SYGVNS. The V and J ends lost 3 bases and 0 bases respectively, with 12 bases between them. This CDR3 is CASSDMGPISYNEQFF. The CDR3 DNA is TGTGCCAGCAGTGATATGGGTCCTATCTCCTACAATGAGCAGTTCTTC.

The chain carries TRBV5-1 and TRBJ2-3; D not certain. The V end lost 0 bases, the J end lost 4 bases, and 3 bases lay between the germline ends. Germline loops: CDR1 SGHRS, CDR2 YFSETQ. The CDR3 runs 12 residues. CDR3 in amino acids: CASSLVADTQYF. The CDR3 coding sequence is TGCGCCAGCAGCTTGGTCGCAGATACGCAGTATTTT.

The chain links TRBV7-6 to TRBJ1-4, with D possibly TRBD1 on 6 matching bases. CDR1 and CDR2 from the germline V gene are SGHVS and FNYEAQ. The CDR3 sequence is 15 residues long. The V gene lost 1 base and the J gene lost 9 bases, with 15 bases spanning the gap. The CDR3 region has the DNA TGTGCCAGCAGCTTAGACAGGGAATTTGGACAAAAACTGTTTTTT. Its protein product is CASSLDREFGQKLFF.

This clonotype has a count of ten or more. V usage is TRBV7-2 and J usage is TRBJ1-1; D perhaps matches TRBD1 (5 bases). Germline CDR1 SGHTA, CDR2 FQGNSA. This CDR3 spans 13 amino acids. V lost 1 base and J lost 11, with 14 bases in between. The CDR3 nucleotides read TGTGCCAGCAGCTTAGGGGGGTCGGGGAGGGCTTTCTTT. Translation gives CASSLGGSGRAFF.

The chain carries TRBV20-1 and TRBJ2-5; tentatively, D is TRBD1 or TRBD2 (6 bases each). Trimming left V 5 bases short and J 4 bases short, with 20 bases between. The germline gives CDR1 DFQATT, CDR2 SNEGSKA (reference sequence). CDR3 length: 15 amino acids. Here the CDR3 DNA reads TGCAGTGCTGGCCTCGGGGGCGTGGGGCTAGAGACCCAGTACTTC. Its protein product is CSAGLGGVGLETQYF.

CDR3 nucleotides: TGCGCCAGCAGCTTTGCAGGGGTTTTCACCGGGGAGCTGTTTTTT. This gives the protein CASSFAGVFTGELFF. The gene calls are TRBV5-1 and TRBJ2-2; a weak D match, TRBD1 (6 bases). V was clipped by 2 bases and J by 4 bases, with 12 bases between them. Germline-derived CDR1 and CDR2 are SGHRS and YFSETQ. The CDR3 sequence is 15 residues long.

This clonotype has at least ten counts. This chain links TRBV11-3 with TRBJ2-5, with 11 positions matching TRBD2. The CDR3 length is 16 residues. Germline V lookup: CDR1 SGHNT, CDR2 YENEEA. V dropped 5 bases and J dropped 2; count of bases not matched to a gene: 7. The CDR3 bases are TGTGCCAGCAGCGAGGGGACTAGCGGCTTACAAGAGACCCAGTACTTC. Protein sequence: CASSEGTSGLQETQYF.

This clonotype was recorded a few times. J is TRBJ2-2 and V is TRBV28, with 7 bases fitting TRBD2. Per germline, CDR1 MDHEN and CDR2 SYDVKM. V gave up 6 bases and J gave up 3 bases; unmatched junction bases: 7. The CDR3 loop spans 15 amino acids. In nucleotides, the CDR3 is TGTGCCAGCAGGCTCCTAGCGGTAGACACCGGGGAGCTGTTTTTT. The encoded protein is CASRLLAVDTGELFF.

This clonotype has more than one count but fewer than ten. The chain links TRBV29-1 to TRBJ1-3; 8 bases are a match to TRBD1. V lost 7 bases to trimming and J lost 6 bases; unmatched junction nucleotides: 5. Germline CDR1 and CDR2: SQVTM and ANQGSEA. The CDR3 length is 12 residues. This chain's CDR3 is CSGAGQENTIYF. The CDR3 DNA sequence: TGCAGCGGGGCGGGACAGGAAAACACCATATATTTT. The full variable domain, rest sourced from reference TRBV29-1 and TRBJ1-3, is SAVISQKPSRDICQRGTSLTIQCQVDSQVTMMFWYRQQPGQSLTLIATANQGSEATYESGFVIDKFPISRPNLTFSTLTVSNMSPEDSSIYLCSGAGQENTIYFGEGSWLTVV.

This clonotype was detected ten times or more. J is TRBJ2-7 and V is TRBV12-3 or TRBV12-4; TRBD2 matches 9 bases. The CDR3 extends over 14 amino acids. Losses at the gene ends were 6 bases for V and 3 bases for J; bases not matched to a gene: 6. CDR3 DNA: TGTGCCAGCAGCAGCGGGAGGCCTTTCTACGAGCAGTACTTC. Its translation: CASSSGRPFYEQYF.

The rearrangement links TRBV5-4 to TRBJ2-3; 8 bases agree with TRBD2. This CDR3 has 16 residues. J was trimmed by 3 bases and V by 4 bases; bases with no gene match: 10. CDR1 SGHNT and CDR2 YYREEE come from the germline V gene (reference sequence). The CDR3 region has the DNA TGTGCCAGCAGCCCCCGGACGGGACTAGGGACAGATACGCAGTATTTT. Its translation is CASSPRTGLGTDTQYF.

The table lists this clonotype with many counts. The J gene is TRBJ2-7, the V gene TRBV15; 7 bases line up with TRBD1. The junction had 16 bases not matched to a gene; V was cut back by 1 base and J by 7 bases. This CDR3 is built from 17 residues. Germline V lookup: CDR1 LNHNV, CDR2 YYDKDF (reference sequence). The chain's CDR3 is CATSRALINRGWEEQYF. The CDR3 DNA reads as TGTGCCACCAGCAGAGCCCTCATTAACAGGGGATGGGAGGAGCAGTACTTC. Complete variable domain (other parts from reference TRBV15 and TRBJ2-7): DAMVIQNPRYQVTQFGKPVTLSCSQTLNHNVMYWYQQKSSQAPKLLFHYYDKDFNNEADTPDNFQSRRPNTSFCFLDIRSPGLGDTAMYLCATSRALINRGWEEQYFGPGTRLTVT.

In this sample, this clonotype turned up a few times. The V and J genes are TRBV15 and TRBJ1-3; unclear D gene. CDR1 is LNHNV, CDR2 YYDKDF, per germline (reference sequence). CDR3 length: 14 amino acids. Trimming pared 3 bases from V and 0 bases from J, leaving 6 bases between. CDR3 amino acids: CATSRDLSGNTIYF. CDR3 bases: TGTGCCACCAGCAGGGACCTCTCTGGAAACACCATATATTTT.

This clonotype occurred a few times. The genes are TRBV7-9 and TRBJ1-2; D is uncertain. CDR3 length: 14 residues. Germline-derived CDR1 and CDR2 are SEHNR and FQNEAQ (reference sequence). V lost 5 bases to trimming and J lost 5 bases, with 15 bases between them. Here the CDR3 DNA reads TGTGCCAGCAGCCGGACCGCCACGAAGTATGGCTACACCTTC. This gives the protein CASSRTATKYGYTF.

This clonotype was detected ten times or more. The chain combines TRBV28 with TRBJ1-5, with D possibly matching TRBD1 (6 bases). V lost 10 bases, J lost 1 base, and 14 bases lay in between. This CDR3 is 14 amino acids long. In germline, CDR1 is MDHEN, CDR2 SYDVKM. For the CDR3, the DNA is TGTGCCACACAGGGATATAGGAGCAATCAGCCCCAGCATTTT. Translation: CATQGYRSNQPQHF.

This clonotype has a count of ten or more. This chain joins TRBV5-4 and TRBJ2-2; either TRBD1 or TRBD2 may supply D (6 bases each). Trimming cost V 1 base and J 5 bases, with 12 bases left between them. This CDR3 has 15 residues. Germline loops: CDR1 SGHNT, CDR2 YYREEE (reference sequence). CDR3: CASSLPGALTGELFF. In DNA form, the CDR3 reads TGTGCCAGCAGCTTGCCGGGGGCGCTGACCGGGGAGCTGTTTTTT.